Reported below is one T cell receptor (beta chain). This specimen comes from a study of OX40 agonist ivuxolimab in advanced cancers. Across the whole study: Ivuxolimab, which is an agonistic anti-OX40 (CD134) antibody, was administered to the patients. Head and neck, renal cell, melanoma or hepatocellular carcinoma were the cancers that dose-escalation patients had.

V lost 6 bases, J lost 0 bases, and 9 bases stayed unmatched. The CDR3 covers 18 residues. CDR1 is SNHLY, CDR2 FYNNEI, per germline. This table comes from immunoSEQ multiplex PCR, and its TCRdb copy is limited to in-frame clones, with some not included. Of 35,000 to 40,000 clones detected, 80% to 90% appear once; the ten largest clones hold 40% to 45%. The source was CD4+ or CD8+ T cells sorted from blood, collected in a trial of the OX40 agonist ivuxolimab. This chain links TRBV2 with TRBJ2-1; TRBD2 agrees at 12 bases. The sequence was collected from an adult with an advanced solid tumor such as melanoma, head and neck, liver or kidney cancer. The CDR3 region has the DNA TGTGCCAGCAGAGAACTAGCGGGGGGCCCTAGCTCCTACAATGAGCAGTTCTTC. Its protein product is CASRELAGGPSSYNEQFF.